The 3 T cell receptor beta chains listed next were all sequenced from one sample in a study of blood T cell repertoires in COVID-19. Clones were sequenced by immunoSEQ multiplex PCR, and TCRdb holds only the in-frame ones, with some missing. Of approximately 200,000 clones listed, about 88% are singletons. Specimen: peripheral blood. These receptors came from a man in his 70s with acute or convalescent COVID-19.

This chain connects TRBV30 to TRBJ2-1, with 9 bases matching TRBD1. Germline V gene lookup returns CDR1 GTSNPN and CDR2 SVGIG (reference sequence). The V and J ends lost 4 bases and 6 bases, in that order; junction bases with no gene match: 4. There are 13 residues in the CDR3. The CDR3 is CAWTPGQGNEQFF. DNA for the CDR3: TGTGCCTGGACCCCGGGACAGGGCAATGAGCAGTTCTTC.

The chain has TRBV28 and TRBJ1-6; 8 bases agree with TRBD1. Germline loops: CDR1 MDHEN, CDR2 SYDVKM. The CDR3 has 15 amino acids. Trimming took 10 bases from V and 4 from J; bases not matched to a gene: 9. The chain's CDR3 is CATYPRTGYNSPLHF. The CDR3 bases are TGTGCCACTTATCCCCGGACAGGGTATAATTCACCCCTCCACTTT.

The chain carries TRBV18 and TRBJ1-5, with TRBD1 matching 8 bases. The CDR3 spans 14 residues. Trimming cost V 6 bases and J 3 bases; bases outside gene matches: 4. Germline V gene sequence: CDR1 KGHSH, CDR2 LQKENI. The CDR3 is CASSLGQVNQPQHF. The DNA of the CDR3 is TGTGCCAGCTCGCTGGGACAGGTCAATCAGCCCCAGCATTTT.